This passage covers 7 T cell receptor beta chains from one sample sequenced in a study of T-cell reconstitution after alpha-beta-depleted transplantation in children. As it was prepared, the TCRbeta library received unique molecular identifiers. Using its own MiXCR run on the PCR reads, TCRdb lists one record per CDR3 protein. This sample has a few hundred thousand distinct CDR3 sequences, with around 16% found just once. This specimen was PBMCs, mostly from graft donor cells, taken 360 days after TCRalphabeta/CD19-depleted stem cell transplant. The receptors come from a boy under two years old who had a stem cell transplant for Wiskott-Aldrich syndrome, so the T cells may come from the graft donor.

The chain is built from TRBV24-1 and TRBJ2-1; 9 nucleotides line up with TRBD2. Germline CDR1 is KGHDR and CDR2 is SFDVKD. This CDR3 comprises 16 residues. The V gene end was trimmed by 0 bases and the J gene end by 6 bases; junction bases not matched to a gene: 5. Written as DNA, the CDR3 is TGTGCCACCAGTGATTTGCATGGCGGGGGGGCCAATGAGCAGTTCTTC. This encodes CATSDLHGGGANEQFF.

The chain recombines TRBV6-2 or TRBV6-3 with TRBJ2-1; 8 nucleotides align to TRBD2. The ends lost 9 bases at V and 6 bases at J; junction bases unmatched: 7. Germline CDR1 and CDR2: MNHEY and SVGEGT. The CDR3 is made up of 13 amino acids. The CDR3 nucleotides read TGTGCCAGTGGTATCGGGGGGGTCAATGAGCAGTTCTTC. This encodes CASGIGGVNEQFF.

This rearrangement joins TRBV5-1 to TRBJ1-1, with 9 bases lining up with TRBD1. V was pared by 1 base and J by 3 bases, with 4 bases of the junction left unmatched. The germline CDR1 and CDR2 sequences are SGHRS and YFSETQ. CDR3 length: 15 amino acids. CDR3 DNA: TGCGCCAGCAGCTTGCCGGACAGGGGTGACACTGAAGCTTTCTTT. Protein: CASSLPDRGDTEAFF. The full variable domain, its missing parts supplied by reference TRBV5-1 and TRBJ1-1, is KAGVTQTPRYLIKTRGQQVTLSCSPISGHRSVSWYQQTPGQGLQFLFEYFSETQRNKGNFPGRFSGRQFSNSRSEMNVSTLELGDSALYLCASSLPDRGDTEAFFGQGTRLTVV.

This clonotype has only a few counts. The chain recombines TRBV4-1 with TRBJ2-2, with 10 bases lining up with TRBD1. The CDR3 contains 15 residues. CDR1 and CDR2 (germline): MGHRA, YSYEKL. V dropped 3 bases and J dropped 4; count of bases not matched to a gene: 2. The CDR3 DNA reads as TGCGCCAGCAGCCAGAGGACAGGGGGCACCGGGGAGCTGTTTTTT. It codes for CASSQRTGGTGELFF.

In this sample, this clonotype turned up a few times. The rearrangement joins TRBV12-3 or TRBV12-4 to TRBJ2-1, with 7 bases fitting TRBD1. This CDR3 is 15 amino acids long. V was pared by 6 bases and J by 5 bases, with 10 bases of the junction left unmatched. CDR3 protein: CASSSRQGRHNEQFF. The CDR3 DNA follows: TGTGCCAGCAGCTCCCGACAGGGTAGGCACAATGAGCAGTTCTTC.

CDR3 coding DNA: TGTGCCAGCACCGGGACTAGGGAGACCCAGTACTTC. It specifies CASTGTRETQYF. The V gene is TRBV25-1, the J gene TRBJ2-5, with TRBD2 identical over 8 bases. Germline V gives CDR1 MGHDK, CDR2 SYGVNS. There are 12 residues in the CDR3. J was trimmed by 5 bases and V by 7 bases; bases with no gene match: 3.

This clonotype was recorded a few times. The genes are TRBV27 and TRBJ1-6; unclear D gene. The CDR3 length is 13 residues. Between the trimmed V and J ends, which lost 0 bases and 10 bases, there was a span of 7 bases. CDR1 and CDR2 (germline): MNHEY, SMNVEV (reference sequence). CDR3 nucleotides: TGTGCCAGCAGTTTATCGCTCGGGTCACCCCTCCACTTT. It specifies CASSLSLGSPLHF.